This TCR beta chain was captured in a study of cytomegalovirus exposure and HLA in healthy donors. The primer mix had 60 Vbeta and 13 Jbeta primers. Under the authors' procedure: An analysis performed later counted 70 million to 90 million unique TCR beta chains (around 9.9 million of them shared). Sequencing used immunoSEQ multiplex PCR; TCRdb keeps in-frame clones, though not all of them. V and J calls and clone size are as listed in that table; D and trimming were resolved from the DNA. The sample carries more than 100,000 clones, about 77% recorded once. Study-level points and caveats: Specificity for CMV antigens was confirmed in vitro for three of the CMV-associated chains. Many donors carried some public TCRs, although rarity characterized most TCR sequences.

Comments on this clone: Its antigen remains unidentified.

Unmatched junction bases numbered 7, after V lost 3 bases and J lost 2 bases. The CDR3 spans 17 residues. Germline V gene sequence: CDR1 SNHLY, CDR2 FYNNEI. The TCR was taken from a woman aged 40 to 50 in good health and CMV-seronegative. V is TRBV2 and J is TRBJ2-2; TRBD2 matches 9 bases. Sequences were obtained from PBMCs. The CDR3 DNA is TGTGCCAGCAGTGACGAAGCGGGGGGTTTCAACACCGGGGAGCTGTTTTTT. This sequence encodes CASSDEAGGFNTGELFF.